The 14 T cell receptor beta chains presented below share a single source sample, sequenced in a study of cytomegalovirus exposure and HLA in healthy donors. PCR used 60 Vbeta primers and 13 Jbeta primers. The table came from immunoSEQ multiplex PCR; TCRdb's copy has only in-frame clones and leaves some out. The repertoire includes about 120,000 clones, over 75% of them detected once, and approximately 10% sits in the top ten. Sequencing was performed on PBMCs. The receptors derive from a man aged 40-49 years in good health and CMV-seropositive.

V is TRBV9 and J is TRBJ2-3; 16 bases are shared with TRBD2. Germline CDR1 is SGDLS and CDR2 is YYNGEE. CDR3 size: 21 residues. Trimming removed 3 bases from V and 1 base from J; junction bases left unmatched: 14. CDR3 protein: CASSAPQGLAGGQPRTDTQYF. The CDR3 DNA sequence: TGTGCCAGCAGCGCCCCCCAGGGACTAGCGGGGGGGCAACCTCGCACAGATACGCAGTATTTT.

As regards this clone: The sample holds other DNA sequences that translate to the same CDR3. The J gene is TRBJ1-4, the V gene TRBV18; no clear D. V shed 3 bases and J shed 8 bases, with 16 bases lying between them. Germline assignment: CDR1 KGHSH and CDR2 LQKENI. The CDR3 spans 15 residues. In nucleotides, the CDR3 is TGTGCCAGCTCACCCCAGGAGGGTGTAGGGGAAAAACTGTTTTTT. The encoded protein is CASSPQEGVGEKLFF.

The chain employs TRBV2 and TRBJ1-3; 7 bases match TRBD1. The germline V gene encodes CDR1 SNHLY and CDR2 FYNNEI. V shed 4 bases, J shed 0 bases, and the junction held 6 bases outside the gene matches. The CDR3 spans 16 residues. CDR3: CASSAPRDSSGNTIYF. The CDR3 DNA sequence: TGTGCCAGCAGTGCCCCCAGGGACAGCTCTGGAAACACCATATATTTT. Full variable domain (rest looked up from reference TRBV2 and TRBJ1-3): EPEVTQTPSHQVTQMGQEVILRCVPISNHLYFYWYRQILGQKVEFLVSFYNNEISEKSEIFDDQFSVERPDGSNFTLKIRSTKLEDSAMYFCASSAPRDSSGNTIYFGEGSWLTVV.

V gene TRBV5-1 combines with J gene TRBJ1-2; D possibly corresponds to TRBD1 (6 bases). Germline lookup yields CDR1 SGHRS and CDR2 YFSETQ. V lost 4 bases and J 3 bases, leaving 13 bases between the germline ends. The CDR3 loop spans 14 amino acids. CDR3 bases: TGCGCCAGCAGCCTACAGGGATCTCACTATGGCTACACCTTC. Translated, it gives CASSLQGSHYGYTF.

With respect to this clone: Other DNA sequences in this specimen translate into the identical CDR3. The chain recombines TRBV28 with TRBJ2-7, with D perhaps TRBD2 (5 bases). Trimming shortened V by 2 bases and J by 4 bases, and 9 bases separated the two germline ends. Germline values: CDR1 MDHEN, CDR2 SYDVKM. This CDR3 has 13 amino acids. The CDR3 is CASSLAGGYEQYF. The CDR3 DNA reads TGTGCCAGCAGTTTAGCGGGCGGTTACGAGCAGTACTTC.

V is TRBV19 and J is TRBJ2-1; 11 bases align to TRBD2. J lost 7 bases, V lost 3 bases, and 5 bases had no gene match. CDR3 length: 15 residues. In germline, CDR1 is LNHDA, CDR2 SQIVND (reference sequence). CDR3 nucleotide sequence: TGTGCCAGTAGTATCCCTAGCGGGGGGTTGAATGAGCAGTTCTTC. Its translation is CASSIPSGGLNEQFF.

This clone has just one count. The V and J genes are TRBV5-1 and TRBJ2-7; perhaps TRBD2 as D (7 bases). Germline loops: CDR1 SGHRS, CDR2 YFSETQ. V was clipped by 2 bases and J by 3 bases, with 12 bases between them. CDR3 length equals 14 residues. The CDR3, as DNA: TGCGCCAGCAGCTTTGCGGGGGCGAGCTACGAGCAGTACTTC. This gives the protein CASSFAGASYEQYF.

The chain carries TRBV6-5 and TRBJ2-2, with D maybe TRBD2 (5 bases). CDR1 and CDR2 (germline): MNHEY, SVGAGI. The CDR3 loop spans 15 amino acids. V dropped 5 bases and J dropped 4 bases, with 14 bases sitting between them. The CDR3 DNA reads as TGTGCCAGCAGTGCAACCGGGAAGGGCACCGGGGAGCTGTTTTTT. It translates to CASSATGKGTGELFF.

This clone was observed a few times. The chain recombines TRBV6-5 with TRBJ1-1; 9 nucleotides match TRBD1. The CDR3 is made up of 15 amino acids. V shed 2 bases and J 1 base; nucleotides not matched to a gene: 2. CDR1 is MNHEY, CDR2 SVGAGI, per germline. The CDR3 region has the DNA TGTGCCAGCAGTTACCCGGGACAGGGGAACACTGAAGCTTTCTTT. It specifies CASSYPGQGNTEAFF.

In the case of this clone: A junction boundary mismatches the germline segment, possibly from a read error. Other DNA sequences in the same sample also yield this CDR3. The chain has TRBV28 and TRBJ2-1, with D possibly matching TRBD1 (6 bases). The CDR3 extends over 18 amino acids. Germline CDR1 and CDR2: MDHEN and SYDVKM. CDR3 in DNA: TGCGCCAGCAGTTTATTCCCCCAGGGGTGGGGCTCCTACAATGAGCAGTTCTTC. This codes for CASSLFPQGWGSYNEQFF.

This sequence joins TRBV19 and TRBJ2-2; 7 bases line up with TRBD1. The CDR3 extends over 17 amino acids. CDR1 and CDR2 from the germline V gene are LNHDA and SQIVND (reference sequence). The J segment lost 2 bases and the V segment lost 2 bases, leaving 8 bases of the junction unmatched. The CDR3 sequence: CASSIRGQLLNTGELFF. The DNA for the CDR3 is TGTGCCAGTAGTATAAGGGGGCAGCTCCTCAACACCGGGGAGCTGTTTTTT.

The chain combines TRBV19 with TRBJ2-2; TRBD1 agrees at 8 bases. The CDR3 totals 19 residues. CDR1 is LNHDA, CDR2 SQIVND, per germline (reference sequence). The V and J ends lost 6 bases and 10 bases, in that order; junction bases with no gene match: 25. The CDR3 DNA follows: TGTGCCAGTAGCCCCCGACAGGGGTTAGGGCGAGAGCTAGCGACGGAGCTGTTTTTT. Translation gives CASSPRQGLGRELATELFF. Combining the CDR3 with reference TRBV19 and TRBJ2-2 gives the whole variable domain DGGITQSPKYLFRKEGQNVTLSCEQNLNHDAMYWYRQDPGQGLRLIYYSQIVNDFQKGDIAEGYSVSREKKESFPLTVTSAQKNPTAFYLCASSPRQGLGRELATELFFGEGSRLTVL.

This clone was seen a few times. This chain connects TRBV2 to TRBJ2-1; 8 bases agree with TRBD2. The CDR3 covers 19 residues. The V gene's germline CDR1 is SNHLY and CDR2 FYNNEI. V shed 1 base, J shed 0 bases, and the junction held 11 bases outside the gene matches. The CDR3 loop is CASSEGRLAGGSSYNEQFF. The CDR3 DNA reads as TGTGCCAGCAGTGAAGGGAGGCTAGCGGGTGGGAGCTCCTACAATGAGCAGTTCTTC.

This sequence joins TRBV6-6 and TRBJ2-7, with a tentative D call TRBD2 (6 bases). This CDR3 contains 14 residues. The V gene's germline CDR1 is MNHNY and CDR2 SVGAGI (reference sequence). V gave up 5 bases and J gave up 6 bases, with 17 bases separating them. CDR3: CASSPSGGSGEQYF. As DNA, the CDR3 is TGTGCCAGCAGTCCTAGTGGGGGGTCCGGCGAGCAGTACTTC.